This T cell receptor beta chain was sequenced in a study of patients and donors after allogeneic stem cell transplantation. In TCRdb, the RT-PCR reads were re-called with MiXCR into one record per CDR3 protein. The sample contains about 230,000 distinct CDR3 sequences, roughly 13% of which appear only once. Deletions cut 4 bases from V and 6 bases from J, with 12 bases between. The CDR3 has 13 residues. Germline CDR1 SGHTA, CDR2 FQGTGA. The source of this sequence is a human donor who was either an allogeneic HSCT recipient or a stem cell or donor lymphocyte infusion donor (not recorded which). It is not recorded whose cells these are; they may come from a transplant donor. The V gene is TRBV7-3, the J gene TRBJ1-1; maybe TRBD1 (5 bases). Specimen: blood, either unsorted or a sorted T cell fraction (not recorded which). DNA for the CDR3: TGTGCCAGCAGCTATGGGGCCGCCCCTGAAGCTTTCTTT. This sequence encodes CASSYGAAPEAFF.